This TCR beta chain was recorded in a study of OX40 agonist ivuxolimab in advanced cancers. Some background on the complete study: The costimulatory receptor OX40 (CD134) was targeted by ivuxolimab, a fully human IgG2 agonistic monoclonal antibody. Intravenous ivuxolimab was administered to patients every 2 weeks at six dose levels: 0.01, 0.1, 0.3, 1.5, 3 and 10 mg/kg. Of the approximately 50 dose-escalation patients, hepatocellular carcinoma was present in about 19, melanoma in approximately 15, renal cell carcinoma in 9 and head and neck cancer in 9. In the dose-escalation cohort, roughly 80% of patients were male, and the mean age was approximately 55 years, with a range of 23 to 79. Prior anti-PD-1, anti-PD-L1 or anti-CTLA-4 therapy was permitted, and checkpoint inhibitors had been received by more than 35% of dose-escalation patients. Partial responses occurred in three dose-escalation patients: two with cutaneous melanoma and one with hepatocellular carcinoma. The purpose of peripheral TCRbeta sequencing was to test whether ivuxolimab changed TCR sequence diversity and led to clonal T-cell expansion. The paper describes the monotherapy dose-escalation part (N ≈ 52 patients) of the phase I trial of ivuxolimab.

Beyond this particular receptor, the publication reports: After ivuxolimab, CD8+ T cells had more expanded clones than CD4+ T cells on average. Low levels of normalized T-cell clonal expansion were also seen in some patients who did not respond. In the 0.1-3.0 mg/kg groups, partial responders had among the lowest normalized peripheral clonal expansion, particularly in CD8+ T cells. Which antigens the clonally expanded peripheral T cells were specific for was not determined. At doses of 0.1 to 3.0 mg/kg, clonal expansion of both CD4+ and CD8+ blood T cells was observed from baseline to week 6.

Patients with autoimmune disease history or receiving systemic immunosuppression were excluded from the trial. In every dose cohort, peripheral blood was drawn for TCR sequencing at baseline, cycle 4 day 1, and cycle 7 day 1. Samples were obtained from an open-label, multicenter, first-in-human phase I dose-escalation trial of ivuxolimab. Adults with locally advanced or metastatic head and neck squamous cell, hepatocellular, melanoma or renal cell carcinoma were enrolled in the trial. Before TCR sequencing, CD4+ T cells and CD8+ T cells were sorted from peripheral blood as separate populations. This clone was seen once. Its antigen specificity is not known. No much larger clone exists at a distance of one base, and base qualities are not known. V is clipped by 5 bases and J by 5 bases, and the sequence between their germline boundaries is 12 bases long. From the germline V gene, CDR1 is SQVTM and CDR2 is ANQGSEA. The cysteine opens and the phenylalanine closes a CDR3 of 13 amino acids. Only the CDR3 DNA is retained, 39 bases long and in frame from the first base.

Genomic DNA was extracted from sorted cells for sequencing of the TCRbeta CDR3 region. The immunoSEQ Assay was used for sequencing of TCRbeta CDR3 regions. Drawn from immuneACCESS, this table holds only the in-frame rearrangements with V and J called that TCRdb kept. Clones are partly lost; checked studies trace under half to an unresolved V gene and leave the rest unexplained. The table for this sample lists approximately 67,000 clones; 85% to 95% of them were counted only once. Clones ranked in the top ten supply around 6.3% of the sample. The sequence came from an adult with an advanced solid tumor such as melanoma, head and neck, liver or kidney cancer. The chain links TRBV29-1 with TRBJ2-2, with the D gene not confidently named. This specimen consisted of CD4+ or CD8+ T cells sorted from blood, obtained in a trial of the OX40 agonist ivuxolimab. The base sequence is TGCAGCGTTATTCGTGACGGAACCGGGGAGCTGTTTTTT. Its protein reads: CSVIRDGTGELFF.